The next 26 T cell receptor beta chains were all read from a single sample in a study of T-cell memory formation after mild COVID-19. From the 5' RACE reads, TCRdb called clonotypes with MiXCR, one entry per CDR3 protein. The table has roughly 150,000 distinct CDR3 sequences, about 14% seen once. The specimen sequenced was PBMCs or a T cell subset sorted from them (not recorded which). The receptor source for this set is an adult woman who had mild COVID-19 (a few samples of this study predate the infection). Cell type and time point are not known.

This clonotype appeared a few times. This chain uses TRBV25-1 with TRBJ2-1; D gene ambiguous. The germline V gene has CDR1 MGHDK and CDR2 SYGVNS. Trimming pared 2 bases from V and 7 bases from J, leaving 3 bases between. CDR3 length equals 11 residues. The chain's CDR3 is CASSEVNEQFF. The CDR3 nucleotides are TGTGCCAGCAGTGAAGTGAATGAGCAGTTCTTC.

This clonotype was seen only a few times. The chain is built from TRBV4-3 and TRBJ2-1, with D possibly matching TRBD2 (5 bases). The germline V gene encodes CDR1 LGHNA and CDR2 YSLEER. The CDR3 is 16 residues long. V shed 0 bases and J shed 3 bases, with 12 bases lying between them. CDR3 sequence reads: CASSQDRGGGYNEQFF. Written as DNA, the CDR3 is TGCGCCAGCAGCCAAGATAGAGGAGGAGGCTACAATGAGCAGTTCTTC.

This clonotype was seen only a few times. V is TRBV7-9 and J is TRBJ2-2; a possible D gene is TRBD2 (5 bases). CDR3 length: 11 amino acids. Germline assignment: CDR1 SEHNR and CDR2 FQNEAQ (reference sequence). The CDR3 protein is CVSRETGELFF. In DNA, the CDR3 is TGTGTTTCGAGGGAAACCGGGGAGCTGTTTTTT. The full variable domain, its missing parts supplied by reference TRBV7-9 and TRBJ2-2, is DTGVSQNPRHKITKRGQNVTFRCDPISEHNRLYWYRQTLGQGPEFLTYFQNEAQLEKSRLLSDRFSAERPKGSFSTLEIQRTEQGDSAMYLCVSRETGELFFGEGSRLTVL.

The chain is built from TRBV6-4 and TRBJ1-5, with D perhaps TRBD1 (5 bases). Germline lookup yields CDR1 MRHNA and CDR2 SNTAGT. CDR3 size: 17 residues. V was pared by 0 bases and J by 3 bases, with 15 bases between. As DNA, the CDR3 is TGTGCCAGCAGTGACTCGACGGACACGGAGATCAATCAGCCCCAGCATTTT. Residues: CASSDSTDTEINQPQHF.

CDR3: CASSQYEQGSDYGYTF. The CDR3 coding sequence is TGCGCCAGCAGCCAGTATGAACAGGGTTCGGACTATGGCTACACCTTC. The chain links TRBV4-1 to TRBJ1-2, with D possibly matching TRBD1 (6 bases). V was shortened by 3 bases and J by 3 bases, with 17 bases between the two germline ends. This CDR3 spans 16 amino acids. Germline CDR1 is MGHRA and CDR2 is YSYEKL.

A few counts support this clonotype. The chain couples TRBV3-1 to TRBJ2-5, with 8 positions matching TRBD1. Germline-derived CDR1 and CDR2 are LGHDT and YNNKEL (reference sequence). The ends lost 5 bases at V and 2 bases at J; junction bases unmatched: 4. The CDR3 extends over 14 amino acids. The CDR3 DNA follows: TGTGCCAGCAGCACCCGACAGGGGCAAGAGACCCAGTACTTC. This encodes CASSTRQGQETQYF.

This clonotype turned up a few times. The J gene is TRBJ1-4, the V gene TRBV2; tentatively, D is TRBD1 (5 bases). Per the germline V gene, CDR1 is SNHLY and CDR2 is FYNNEI. The CDR3 spans 15 residues. V was trimmed by 6 bases and J by 8 bases, leaving 19 bases between them. The CDR3 protein is CASRNPGFLKEKLFF. The CDR3, as DNA: TGTGCCAGCAGAAATCCAGGGTTTTTAAAGGAAAAACTGTTTTTT.

In regard to this clonotype: A junction boundary mismatches the germline segment, possibly from a read error. The V gene is TRBV19, the J gene TRBJ2-2; D is uncertain. Germline assignment: CDR1 LNHDA and CDR2 SQIVND (reference sequence). CDR3 length: 14 amino acids. The CDR3 sequence is CASSDYENTVELFF. DNA of the CDR3: TGTGCCAGTAGTGATTATGAGAACACCGTGGAGCTGTTTTTT.

The V gene is TRBV24-1, the J gene TRBJ2-1, with 8 nucleotides matching TRBD1. With V trimmed by 1 base and J by 3 bases, 1 base remained unmatched. CDR3 length equals 15 residues. The germline gives CDR1 KGHDR, CDR2 SFDVKD. The CDR3: CATSDLGTGYNEQFF. For the CDR3, the DNA is TGTGCCACCAGTGATTTAGGGACAGGCTACAATGAGCAGTTCTTC.

The table lists this clonotype with many counts. The V gene is TRBV9, the J gene TRBJ2-7, with D unclear. V dropped 0 bases and J dropped 2 bases, with 9 bases sitting between them. The CDR3 is 14 residues long. Looked up from germline, CDR1 is SGDLS and CDR2 is YYNGEE. CDR3 in DNA: TGTGCCAGCAGCGTAGGTGGGTCCGCCTACGAGCAGTACTTC. Translating it yields CASSVGGSAYEQYF.

This chain connects TRBV2 to TRBJ2-3, with 7 bases aligning to TRBD1. CDR3 length: 14 amino acids. Trimming cost V 4 bases and J 2 bases; bases outside gene matches: 3. Germline lookup yields CDR1 SNHLY and CDR2 FYNNEI. The CDR3 loop is CASSAGQTTDTQYF. The CDR3 DNA follows: TGTGCCAGCAGTGCGGGACAGACCACAGATACGCAGTATTTT.

The V call is TRBV20-1, the J call TRBJ1-1; 7 positions match TRBD1. Germline V gene sequence: CDR1 DFQATT, CDR2 SNEGSKA (reference sequence). Trimming at V came to 0 bases and at J to 0 bases, leaving 13 bases not matched to a gene. The CDR3 is 18 amino acids. CDR3 protein: CSARDLTGSQSVNTEAFF. The CDR3 nucleotides are TGCAGTGCTAGAGATCTGACAGGGTCACAGAGCGTGAACACTGAAGCTTTCTTT.

This clonotype was counted only a few times. The genes are TRBV11-2 and TRBJ2-3; TRBD2 is a possible D gene (6 bases). The ends were cut back, 5 bases at V and 6 bases at J, with 18 bases in the middle. The CDR3 spans 15 residues. The germline gives CDR1 SGHAT, CDR2 FQNNGV. As DNA, the CDR3 is TGTGCCAGCAGCCCCGGGGACTTTGGGGGGGATACGCAGTATTTT. Amino acid sequence: CASSPGDFGGDTQYF. Full variable domain (remainder filled in from reference TRBV11-2 and TRBJ2-3): EAGVAQSPRYKIIEKRQSVAFWCNPISGHATLYWYQQILGQGPKLLIQFQNNGVVDDSQLPKDRFSAERLKGVDSTLKIQPAKLEDSAVYLCASSPGDFGGDTQYFGPGTRLTVL.

V usage is TRBV6-6 and J usage is TRBJ2-5; 7 bases are shared with TRBD1. Germline V gene lookup returns CDR1 MNHNY and CDR2 SVGAGI (reference sequence). This CDR3 is 15 amino acids long. Trimming removed 7 bases from V and 1 base from J; junction bases left unmatched: 9. The CDR3 nucleotides read TGTGCCAGCAATTTCCGACAGGGATCCCAAGAGACCCAGTACTTC. Amino acid sequence: CASNFRQGSQETQYF.

This chain connects TRBV24-1 to TRBJ2-1; no firm D call. Germline V lookup: CDR1 KGHDR, CDR2 SFDVKD. This CDR3 is built from 12 residues. V lost 1 base and J 9 bases, leaving 6 bases between the germline ends. In nucleotides, the CDR3 is TGTGCCACCAGTGATTTTGGGCTTGAGCAGTTCTTC. It codes for CATSDFGLEQFF.

The chain links TRBV29-1 to TRBJ2-3; 11 nucleotides match TRBD2. With 7 bases clipped from V and 2 bases from J, the junction kept 5 bases outside the gene matches. This CDR3 spans 14 amino acids. Germline-derived CDR1 and CDR2 are SQVTM and ANQGSEA. The CDR3 reads CSGRLAGNTDTQYF. The CDR3 nucleotides read TGCAGCGGCAGACTAGCGGGGAACACAGATACGCAGTATTTT.

The chain combines TRBV11-2 with TRBJ2-7; D gene ambiguous. Germline V CDR1 and CDR2: SGHAT, FQNNGV. V was trimmed by 3 bases and J by 5 bases, leaving 11 bases between them. This CDR3 spans 13 amino acids. In DNA form, the CDR3 reads TGTGCCAGCAGCTTCGGCGGAGTCAACGAGCAGTACTTC. This sequence encodes CASSFGGVNEQYF.

The chain has TRBV15 and TRBJ2-1; 7 bases agree with TRBD2. This CDR3 contains 15 residues. Per germline, CDR1 LNHNV and CDR2 YYDKDF (reference sequence). V was clipped by 7 bases and J by 6 bases; unmatched bases: 12. In DNA, the CDR3 is TGTGCCACCACAACTAGCGAGGAATACGGCAATGAGCAGTTCTTC. Translation gives CATTTSEEYGNEQFF.

There are a few counts of this clonotype. The J gene is TRBJ2-1, the V gene TRBV7-9; the match to TRBD1 covers 9 bases. Germline V gene sequence: CDR1 SEHNR, CDR2 FQNEAQ (reference sequence). The CDR3 runs 16 residues. V shed 5 bases and J 1 base; nucleotides not matched to a gene: 6. In nucleotides, the CDR3 is TGTGCCAGCAGCGACCTACAGGGGGCTTCCTACAATGAGCAGTTCTTC. Residues: CASSDLQGASYNEQFF.

In its sample, this clonotype was seen a few times. The rearrangement joins TRBV7-9 to TRBJ2-3; D possibly uses TRBD1 or TRBD2 (5 bases each). Looked up from germline, CDR1 is SEHNR and CDR2 is FQNEAQ (reference sequence). The CDR3 contains 15 residues. V was pared by 4 bases and J by 1 base, with 12 bases between. The CDR3 reads CASSSPGRGTDTQYF. CDR3 bases: TGTGCCAGCAGCTCACCGGGACGCGGCACAGATACGCAGTATTTT.

V gene TRBV7-3 combines with J gene TRBJ2-3; TRBD2 matches 8 bases. From germline, CDR1 is SGHTA and CDR2 FQGTGA. This CDR3 region has 15 residues. J lost 2 bases, V lost 0 bases, and 1 base had no gene match. The CDR3 loop is CASSLTGGATDTQYF. CDR3 sequence (DNA): TGTGCCAGCAGCTTAACCGGGGGGGCCACAGATACGCAGTATTTT.

This clonotype was seen repeatedly, ten times or more. The chain employs TRBV7-7 and TRBJ2-1; no clear D gene. CDR1 and CDR2 from the germline V gene are SSHAT and FNYEAQ (reference sequence). The CDR3 loop spans 16 amino acids. With 1 base removed from V and 0 bases from J, the gap between germline ends came to 10 bases. The CDR3 DNA sequence: TGTGCCAGCAGCTTAGTTGGGGTTAGCTCCTACAATGAGCAGTTCTTC. As protein: CASSLVGVSSYNEQFF.

This clonotype has ten or more counts. This chain uses TRBV5-1 with TRBJ1-1; D is ambiguous. The ends were cut back, 0 bases at V and 4 bases at J, with 4 bases in the middle. The length of the CDR3 is 12 residues. Germline V CDR1 and CDR2: SGHRS, YFSETQ. The CDR3 here is CASSLDGTEAFF. The DNA of the CDR3 is TGCGCCAGCAGCTTGGACGGCACTGAAGCTTTCTTT.

This clonotype was seen only a few times. V is TRBV7-3 and J is TRBJ1-2, with 7 bases that match TRBD1. The junction had 13 bases not matched to a gene; V was cut back by 0 bases and J by 6 bases. The CDR3 is 17 residues long. Germline V gene sequence: CDR1 SGHTA, CDR2 FQGTGA. The CDR3 is CASSLTSGTASTDGYTF. In DNA, the CDR3 is TGTGCCAGCAGCTTAACGTCCGGGACAGCATCCACGGATGGCTACACCTTC. Drawing the rest from reference TRBV7-3 and TRBJ1-2, the complete variable domain is GAGVSQTPSNKVTEKGKYVELRCDPISGHTALYWYRQSLGQGPEFLIYFQGTGAADDSGLPNDRFFAVRPEGSVSTLKIQRTERGDSAVYLCASSLTSGTASTDGYTFGSGTRLTVV.

This clonotype was detected many times. The chain joins TRBV5-1 to TRBJ2-1; tentative D call: TRBD2 (6 bases). CDR3 length: 16 residues. V lost 0 bases to trimming and J lost 0 bases, with 10 bases between them. Germline V gives CDR1 SGHRS, CDR2 YFSETQ. CDR3 loop: CASSLVSGFSYNEQFF. CDR3 sequence (DNA): TGCGCCAGCAGCTTGGTTAGCGGCTTCTCCTACAATGAGCAGTTCTTC.

This clonotype was seen at least ten times. The J gene is TRBJ2-5, the V gene TRBV4-3, with a tentative D call TRBD1 (6 bases). Germline V CDR1 and CDR2: LGHNA, YSLEER. Trimming removed 1 base at V and 3 bases at J, with 21 bases between. This CDR3 comprises 18 residues. CDR3 DNA: TGCGCCAGCAGCCAAGCCCTGGCCGGACCAGGGGCTAAAGAGACCCAGTACTTC. This codes for CASSQALAGPGAKETQYF.